Given below is one T cell receptor beta chain in context. This sample is part of a study of blood T cell repertoires in COVID-19. The overall study: PBMCs, B-cell-depleted T cells, or T cells were the source of the cDNA or gDNA that made up the material.

CDR1 is LGHNA, CDR2 YNFKEQ, per germline. The CDR3 loop spans 14 amino acids. Trimming cost V 2 bases and J 9 bases, with 16 bases left between them. In the original processing: Quantification of nucleated cells was approximated via reference gene primer amplification. TCRdb keeps only in-frame clones here, not all; method: immunoSEQ multiplex PCR. V and J calls and clone size are those listed in that table; D and trimming were worked out from the DNA. The table includes some 90,000 clones, nearly 90% detected once. This clonotype originated in an elderly woman with active or convalescent COVID-19. The sequenced material came from peripheral blood. The V call is TRBV4-2, the J call TRBJ2-5; D possibly corresponds to TRBD2 (5 bases). CDR3: CASSQLGLGTAQYF. The CDR3 nucleotides read TGTGCCAGCAGCCAATTAGGACTGGGCACGGCCCAGTACTTC.